The TCR beta chain described here comes from a study of human T cells and chemical hapten exposure. General observations from the study: No alteration of TCRs above 1 in 1000 frequency was seen with DPC sensitization.

The template was total RNA from unfractionated whole blood. The library tagged individual cDNA molecules with unique molecular identifiers. TCRdb re-called the 5' RACE reads through MiXCR, storing one row per CDR3 protein. The sample has 120,000 to 150,000 distinct CDR3 sequences; 3.5% to 5% are singletons. This CDR3 spans 16 amino acids. V was shortened by 6 bases and J by 1 base, with 16 bases between the two germline ends. CDR1 is LNHDA, CDR2 SQIVND, per germline (reference sequence). This clonotype was counted at least ten times. Its cognate antigen is unknown. This sequence was found in a female donor in good health. This chain uses TRBV19 with TRBJ1-5; D remains ambiguous. The CDR3 loop is CASSGSYQISNQPQHF. The CDR3 DNA is TGTGCCAGTAGCGGCAGCTATCAAATAAGCAATCAGCCCCAGCATTTT.